The sequence of this T cell receptor beta chain was determined in a study of cytomegalovirus exposure and HLA in healthy donors. The table came from immunoSEQ multiplex PCR; TCRdb's copy has only in-frame clones and leaves some out. The sample includes about 240,000 clones, about 86% seen only once; the top ten take roughly 1.2%. Per the germline V gene, CDR1 is WNHNN and CDR2 is SYGVQD (reference sequence). The CDR3 has 14 amino acids. V dropped 2 bases and J dropped 14; count of bases not matched to a gene: 8. The rearrangement links TRBV10-1 to TRBJ2-3, with 12 bases fitting TRBD2. The source material was PBMCs. This sequence originates from a woman in her 30s in good health and CMV-seropositive. The CDR3 DNA follows: TGCGCCAGCAGTGAGGCTAGCGGGAGGGCCGCTTGGTATTTT. This codes for CASSEASGRAAWYF.